This TCR beta chain emerged from a study of T cell clones after liver transplantation. Study-level background: Immunosuppression withdrawal was tried within 2 years after liver transplantation in this trial. Standard immunosuppression, with no induction, continued until 12-24 months after transplant. As an antigen-independent comparator, third-party-reactive TCRbeta sequences came from pre-transplant mixed lymphocyte reactions.

This clone was found once. The protocol was immunoSEQ multiplex PCR, while the TCRdb copy is restricted to in-frame clones and leaves out a portion. The sample holds tens of thousands of clones; 75% to 90% are singletons and the top ten take roughly 2.8%. The material was CD4+ T cells from blood, obtained at the 22-month timepoint. The receptor was isolated from a human patient who received a liver transplant. Some T cells may have come from the graft donor.

The CDR3 loop is CASSLVGQTYSNQPQHF. In nucleotides, the CDR3 is TGTGCCAGCAGCTTAGTTGGTCAGACTTATAGCAATCAGCCCCAGCATTTT. This chain connects TRBV7-2 to TRBJ1-5; no clear D. This CDR3 has 17 amino acids. Germline V CDR1 and CDR2: SGHTA, FQGNSA. Trimming removed 1 base at V and 0 bases at J, with 13 bases between.